The 14 T cell receptor beta chains in this list originate from one sample, sequenced in a study of T cell clonality in common variable immunodeficiency (dated by TCRdb to 2015 to 2017). Libraries came from the immunoSEQ multiplex PCR assay. As stored in TCRdb, this immuneACCESS dataset retains in-frame rearrangements with V and J assigned. A fraction of the clones does not appear; measured against another copy, unresolved V genes explain less than half of the discrepancy, and the remainder lacks a known reason. This sample has about 35,000 clones in the table, none counted a single time. Of the sample, 0.95% falls within the top ten clones. The sample consisted of peripheral blood mononuclear cells. The source is a person between 18 and 69 years old in good health.

This clone was detected only a few times. The CDR3 end lies 3 residues beyond the end of the read and is filled in from the germline J gene. The rearrangement uses TRBV25-1 and TRBJ2-5; TRBD2 agrees at 8 bases. Germline-derived CDR1 and CDR2 are MGHDK and SYGVNS. J gave up 5 bases and V 7 bases, and 6 bases lay outside the gene matches. The CDR3 sequence is 13 residues long. The CDR3 DNA, read in part, is TGTGCCAGCAACGAAGGACTAGCCGAGACC. It specifies CASNEGLAET. The CDR3 in full is CASNEGLAETQYF.

In its sample, this clone was seen many times. Read data end 3 residues before the CDR3 end; the end is taken from the germline J gene. The rearrangement joins TRBV20-1 to TRBJ1-2; TRBD1 matches at 9 bases. Germline-derived CDR1 and CDR2 are DFQATT and SNEGSKA (reference sequence). The CDR3 spans 15 residues. The part of the CDR3 DNA that was read is TGCAGTGCTAGAGTCCCCGGGACAGGGCTCAGGGGC. Amino acids: CSARVPGTGLRG. The full CDR3 reads CSARVPGTGLRGYTF.

This clone was found many times. Read sequence stops 3 residues before the CDR3 end, and the germline J gene provides the missing end. V gene TRBV12-3 or TRBV12-4 combines with J gene TRBJ1-6, with TRBD1 matching 8 bases. The CDR3 sequence is 13 residues long. V shed 7 bases and J 10 bases; nucleotides not matched to a gene: 6. The sequenced part of the CDR3 DNA is TGTGCCAGCAATGGACAGGGCGGATCACCC. It codes for CASNGQGGSP. The complete CDR3 reads CASNGQGGSPLHF.

This clone was found many times. An end of the junction does not agree with germline; a read error may underlie this. With the read ending 3 residues before the CDR3 end, the germline J gene is used to fill in that end. The chain combines TRBV4-2 with TRBJ2-2; 9 nucleotides align to TRBD1. The CDR3 has 15 amino acids. CDR1 and CDR2 (germline): LGHNA, YNFKEQ. Incomplete CDR3 DNA: TGCGCCAGCAGCCAAGGGGACAGGGAGACCGGGGAG. Amino acid sequence: CASSQGDRETGE. From start to end, the CDR3 is CASSQGDRETGELFF.

As for this clone: The CDR3 is cut off 3 residues early in the read; its end comes from the germline J gene. The genes are TRBV5-1 and TRBJ2-5; 13 bases fit TRBD2. V shed 4 bases, J shed 5 bases, and the junction held 8 bases outside the gene matches. Looked up from germline, CDR1 is SGHRS and CDR2 is YFSETQ. This CDR3 is 16 amino acids long. CDR3 sequence: CASSRTGTSGTETQYF. The CDR3 DNA, read in part, is TGCGCCAGCAGCAGGACCGGGACTAGCGGGACCGAGACC.

This clone was detected ten times or more. The read finishes 3 residues shy of the CDR3 end, and the germline J gene is used to complete it. The genes are TRBV4-1 and TRBJ2-1; 7 bases fit TRBD1. Germline CDR1 and CDR2: MGHRA and YSYEKL. The CDR3 spans 15 residues. J lost 8 bases, V lost 0 bases, and 7 bases had no gene match. The CDR3 sequence: CASSQDMRQGYEQFF. The sequenced CDR3 bases are TGCGCCAGCAGCCAAGATATGAGACAGGGATATGAG.

This clone occurred many times. The CDR3 extends 3 residues past the end of the read, so its final part is completed from the germline J gene. The chain links TRBV7-2 to TRBJ1-5; 9 nucleotides agree with TRBD1. The CDR3 is 15 residues long. The V and J ends lost 5 bases and 5 bases, in that order; junction bases with no gene match: 7. Germline V gives CDR1 SGHTA, CDR2 FQGNSA. The covered CDR3 bases are TGTGCCAGCAGCCTTACAGGGGGCGCTTATCAGCCC. Protein product: CASSLTGGAYQP. The CDR3 reads in full as CASSLTGGAYQPQHF.

The sample holds many counts of this clone. The read stops 3 residues short of the end of the CDR3; the missing end is completed from the germline J gene. This sequence joins TRBV6-1 and TRBJ1-4; no firm D call. The ends were cut back, 2 bases at V and 7 bases at J, with 11 bases in the middle. Per germline, CDR1 MNHNS and CDR2 SASEGT. The CDR3 runs 14 residues. The CDR3 loop reads CASSERPGSEKLFF. CDR3 bases read: TGTGCCAGCAGTGAAAGGCCAGGTAGTGAAAAA.

About this clone: The read gets to within 3 residues of the CDR3 end, and the germline J gene fills in the rest. The V call is TRBV6-7, the J call TRBJ2-1; 11 positions agree with TRBD2. TRBV6-7 is classed as an ORF, of uncertain function. The length of the CDR3 is 16 residues. The J segment lost 7 bases and the V segment lost 5 bases, leaving 10 bases of the junction unmatched. The part of the CDR3 DNA that was read is TGTGCCAGCAGTCCGGTGACTAGCGGGGTCGAGAATGAG. This gives the protein CASSPVTSGVENE. In full, the CDR3 reads CASSPVTSGVENEQFF.

There are many counts of this clone. The CDR3 extends 3 residues past the end of the read, so its final part is completed from the germline J gene. The chain links TRBV29-1 to TRBJ2-7; maybe TRBD1 (7 bases). The germline V gene encodes CDR1 SQVTM and CDR2 ANQGSEA. The V end lost 6 bases, the J end lost 2 bases, and 17 bases lay between the germline ends. The CDR3 length is 14 residues. The part of the CDR3 DNA that was read is TGCAGCGTGCCTCGCAGGGGGGCGCCCTACGAG. Translation gives CSVPRRGAPYE. The full CDR3 sequence reads CSVPRRGAPYEQYF.

This clone was detected many times. The CDR3 end is not reached by the read, which stops 3 residues before it; the germline J gene fills it in. The chain recombines TRBV6-2 or TRBV6-3 with TRBJ1-5, with 12 bases aligning to TRBD1. CDR1 MNHEY and CDR2 SVGEGT come from the germline V gene. The CDR3 contains 16 residues. Losses at the gene ends were 5 bases for V and 0 bases for J; bases not matched to a gene: 2. CDR3 sequence: CASSGTGGVSNQPQHF. The part of the CDR3 DNA that was read is TGTGCCAGCAGTGGGACAGGGGGCGTTAGCAATCAGCCC.

This clone occurred many times. The read stops 3 residues short of the end of the CDR3; the missing end is completed from the germline J gene. This sequence joins TRBV23-1 and TRBJ1-4; 7 bases agree with TRBD1. TRBV23-1 is sorted into the ORF group, with uncertain function. The CDR3 contains 17 residues. V lost 3 bases to trimming and J lost 0 bases; unmatched junction nucleotides: 7. The CDR3: CASSHYGTDTTNEKLFF. CDR3 bases read: TGCGCCAGCAGTCATTACGGGACAGACACAACTAATGAAAAA.

This chain's CDR3 is CSARDEQGPYNEQFF. Incomplete CDR3 DNA: TGCAGTGCTAGAGATGAGCAGGGGCCCTACAATGAG. The V call is TRBV20-1, the J call TRBJ2-1; perhaps TRBD1 as D (6 bases). The observed sequence ends 3 residues before the CDR3 terminus, with the missing tail filled in from the germline J gene. The germline V and J ends were trimmed by 0 bases and 2 bases, with 11 bases remaining between them. CDR3 length: 15 amino acids. Germline CDR1 and CDR2: DFQATT and SNEGSKA (reference sequence).

This clone was counted many times. The observed sequence ends 3 residues before the CDR3 terminus, with the missing tail filled in from the germline J gene. The chain recombines TRBV13 with TRBJ1-1; a possible D gene is TRBD1 (5 bases). The CDR3 sequence is 11 residues long. V was shortened by 6 bases and J by 6 bases, with 8 bases between the two germline ends. Germline V gives CDR1 PRHDT, CDR2 FYEKMQ (reference sequence). CDR3 DNA (partial): TGTGCCAGCAGTGCGGGGGCTGAA. It specifies CASSAGAE. The complete CDR3 reads CASSAGAEAFF.